Sequencing of this T cell receptor beta chain was carried out in a study of blood T cells in healthy people across ages. Germline V gives CDR1 MGHRA, CDR2 YSYEKL. This CDR3 contains 13 residues. The V end lost 0 bases, the J end lost 7 bases, and 9 bases lay between the germline ends. Alongside a J-beta primer mix, a sample-barcoded 5' primer served in a second PCR lasting roughly 7 to 11 cycles. TCRdb recomputed calls from the 5' RACE reads with MiXCR, one row per CDR3 protein. The table shows 800,000 to 950,000 distinct CDR3 sequences, with roughly 52% occurring only once. The receptor was isolated from a man aged 25-45 years in good health. The specimen sequenced was blood. This chain joins TRBV4-1 and TRBJ1-2; a weak D match, TRBD1 (6 bases). Here the CDR3 reads CASSQDSGAGYTF. CDR3 nucleotides: TGCGCCAGCAGCCAAGATTCAGGGGCTGGCTACACCTTC.